This T cell receptor (beta chain) was sequenced for a study of cytomegalovirus exposure and HLA in healthy donors (dated by TCRdb to 2015 to 2018). Describing the broader study: According to a later analysis, one platform produced both the approximately 110 validation repertoires and the roughly 650 repertoires of the first cohort. The study aimed to test whether cataloging public T cell receptors could reveal signatures of past pathogen exposure. Along with the approximately 620-subject first cohort, a separate validation cohort of 120 different subjects was used. To predict cytomegalovirus infection status, the study combined high-throughput TCR immunosequencing, statistical association of individual TCRs with disease status, and machine learning. Broader findings and caveats from the paper: In a later analysis, TCRs clustered in the first cohort were found to also tend to co-occur in the roughly 130 validation repertoires, with 94% of cluster scores above 0. In vitro tests confirmed that three of the cytomegalovirus-associated TCR beta chains recognize cytomegalovirus antigens. Most TCR sequences were observed very rarely across donors, whereas some public TCRs were present in many individuals. The classifier was reported to diagnose cytomegalovirus status with high specificity and sensitivity in both the original cohort and the validation cohort. All 110 or so repertoires were used to score co-occurrence in the validation cohort in a later analysis, because that analysis had no HLA typing for the cohort. The study listed approximately 150 TCR beta chains as associated with cytomegalovirus. The authors suggested that the approach could potentially be extended to other disease states and immunological phenotypes.

CDR1 and CDR2, per the germline V gene, are SGHDN and FVKESK. Relative to germline, V is missing 2 bases and J is missing 4 bases, with 5 bases of the junction outside any gene match. Including cysteine and phenylalanine, the CDR3 has 16 amino acids. Only CDR3 DNA is held: 48 bases, read in frame from base 1. As concerns this clone: The antigen it binds to is not known. Base qualities are not at hand, and no much larger clone is one base apart.

Donors formed part of the validation cohort, which comprised 120 subjects and was distinct from the first cohort of several hundred subjects. Receptors were amplified or captured by the immunoSEQ multiplex PCR assay. As for the original processing: A statistical classification framework was developed to diagnose cytomegalovirus status using the catalog of TCR beta chain sequences. The table comes from immuneACCESS by way of TCRdb, which keeps in-frame sequences with V and J called. Part of the clones is missing from these tables; in studies checked, under half for an unresolved V gene and the rest for unknown reasons. V, J and clone size reflect that table, while D and trimming were determined from the DNA. For this sample there are a few hundred thousand clones; roughly 88% appear just once. Just over 3% of the sample goes to the ten largest clones.

The chain is assembled from TRBV14 and TRBJ2-2; TRBD1 fits 9 bases in the junction. Specimen: PBMCs. The TCR originated in a woman under 40 in good health and CMV-seronegative. The nucleotides read TGTGCCAGCAGCCAACCGGGACAGGGAATCACCGGGGAGCTGTTTTTT. The resulting protein is CASSQPGQGITGELFF.